This entry lists 24 T cell receptor beta chains sequenced from one sample in a study of T cell clonality in common variable immunodeficiency. Findings and caveats of the study: Common variable immunodeficiency TCR beta sequences reportedly had fewer deletions and N-nucleotide insertions.

Profiling relied on immunoSEQ multiplex PCR, and the TCRdb table lists in-frame clones only, not all of them. The sample has about 20,000 clones, none seen only once. Which antigens these TCRs recognize remains unknown. Sequencing was done on a sample of peripheral blood mononuclear cells. The source is a human donor with common variable immunodeficiency.

In its sample, this clone is medium-sized. The sequenced fragment ends 3 residues before the CDR3 boundary, so the rest is inferred from the germline J gene. This chain joins TRBV7-2 and TRBJ2-1; 7 bases line up with TRBD2. V lost 5 bases, J lost 8 bases, and 6 bases stayed unmatched. The CDR3 contains 13 residues. CDR1 SGHTA and CDR2 FQGNSA come from the germline V gene. The CDR3 protein is CASSGGLVYEQFF. CDR3 DNA (partial): TGTGCCAGCAGCGGAGGACTAGTCTATGAG.

Only a few counts were recorded for this clone. The CDR3 is cut off 3 residues early in the read; its end comes from the germline J gene. The V gene is TRBV7-2, the J gene TRBJ2-4, with a possible D match to TRBD1 (6 bases). Germline V lookup: CDR1 SGHTA, CDR2 FQGNSA. Trimming took off 4 bases at V and 8 bases at J, with 12 bases between the two ends. The CDR3 has 13 residues. The covered CDR3 bases are TGTGCCAGCAGCTCGGACAGTAGGGACATT. Protein product: CASSSDSRDI. In full, the CDR3 is CASSSDSRDIQYF.

This clone was observed a few times. The CDR3 end lies 3 residues beyond the end of the read and is filled in from the germline J gene. The chain uses TRBV11-3 and TRBJ2-5, with D possibly matching TRBD2 (7 bases). This CDR3 contains 15 residues. V was pared by 0 bases and J by 5 bases, with 13 bases between. Germline V gives CDR1 SGHNT, CDR2 YENEEA. The CDR3 DNA, read in part, is TGTGCCAGCAGCTTAGAGGGCGGGGGCGCGGAGACC. Translated: CASSLEGGGAET. The complete CDR3 reads CASSLEGGGAETQYF.

This clone was observed at least ten times. The observed sequence ends 3 residues before the CDR3 terminus, with the missing tail filled in from the germline J gene. The rearrangement uses TRBV5-1 and TRBJ2-5; TRBD1 might be the D (6 bases). The CDR3 is 14 residues long. From germline, CDR1 is SGHRS and CDR2 YFSETQ. Trimming stripped 2 bases from V and 2 bases from J, with 10 bases between. The covered CDR3 bases are TGCGCCAGCAGCTTCCCGGACAGTCAAGAGACC. It translates to CASSFPDSQET. The whole CDR3 sequence reads CASSFPDSQETQYF.

This clone was seen a few times. The CDR3 extends 3 residues past the end of the read, so its final part is completed from the germline J gene. V usage is TRBV2 and J usage is TRBJ2-5, with D possibly TRBD1 on 6 matching bases. Germline V CDR1 and CDR2: SNHLY, FYNNEI. This CDR3 has 14 residues. Trimming pared 4 bases from V and 2 bases from J, leaving 11 bases between. The CDR3 region is CASSGTADQETQYF. The DNA read from the CDR3 is TGTGCCAGCAGTGGGACAGCCGATCAAGAGACC.

This clone was counted between two and nine times. Read sequence stops 3 residues before the CDR3 end, and the germline J gene provides the missing end. The chain recombines TRBV18 with TRBJ2-7; D might be TRBD1 (6 bases). The CDR3 covers 13 residues. Germline V gene data show CDR1 as KGHSH and CDR2 as LQKENI. Trimming cost V 6 bases and J 2 bases, with 11 bases left between them. Partial CDR3 DNA: TGTGCCAGCTCCCCCGGGACAACCTACGAG. Translated: CASSPGTTYE. The CDR3 as a whole reads CASSPGTTYEQYF. Together with reference TRBV18 and TRBJ2-7, the CDR3 gives the full variable domain: NAGVMQNPRHLVRRRGQEARLRCSPMKGHSHVYWYRQLPEEGLKFMVYLQKENIIDESGMPKERFSAEFPKEGPSILRIQQVVRGDSAAYFCASSPGTTYEQYFGPGTRLTVT.

There are a few counts of this clone. The CDR3 extends 3 residues past the end of the read, so its final part is completed from the germline J gene. The V and J genes are TRBV5-1 and TRBJ2-3; 7 nucleotides agree with TRBD1. This CDR3 is 15 amino acids long. The V segment lost 5 bases and the J segment 2 bases; nucleotides outside the gene matches: 8. Per the germline V gene, CDR1 is SGHRS and CDR2 is YFSETQ. Partial CDR3 DNA: TGCGCCAGCAGTTCCGAGGGGGCCGACACAGATACG. Translating it yields CASSSEGADTDT. The CDR3 reads in full as CASSSEGADTDTQYF.

Only a few counts were recorded for this clone. The sequence runs out 3 residues before the end of the CDR3; the remainder is reconstructed from the germline J gene. The V gene is TRBV5-1, the J gene TRBJ2-5; TRBD2 is a possible D gene (6 bases). Germline V CDR1 and CDR2: SGHRS, YFSETQ. The CDR3 covers 12 residues. Trimming took off 6 bases at V and 0 bases at J, with 6 bases between the two ends. The sequenced part of the CDR3 DNA is TGCGCCAGCACGGGGGACCAAGAGACC. The encoded protein is CASTGDQET. In full, the CDR3 is CASTGDQETQYF.

This clone was found many times. The sequenced fragment ends 3 residues before the CDR3 boundary, so the rest is inferred from the germline J gene. The V and J genes are TRBV5-4 and TRBJ2-7; possible D gene TRBD1, 6 bases. CDR1 is SGHNT and CDR2 is YYREEE in the germline V gene (reference sequence). The CDR3 loop spans 15 amino acids. V dropped 3 bases and J dropped 3 bases, with 16 bases sitting between them. CDR3 DNA (partial): TGTGCCAGCAGCTCAAAAACAGGGAACAGCTACGAG. Translating gives CASSSKTGNSYE. The whole CDR3 sequence is CASSSKTGNSYEQYF.

This clone was observed many times. The missing CDR3 end, 3 residues past where the read stops, is filled in from the germline J gene. The genes are TRBV19 and TRBJ2-7, with D possibly matching TRBD1 (6 bases). CDR1 is LNHDA, CDR2 SQIVND, per germline (reference sequence). V lost 2 bases to trimming and J lost 2 bases, with 10 bases between them. The CDR3 runs to 14 residues. The part of the CDR3 DNA that was read is TGTGCCAGTAGTATAATTTGGGACACCTACGAG. It specifies CASSIIWDTYE. From start to end, the CDR3 is CASSIIWDTYEQYF.

This clone was seen only a few times. The read finishes 3 residues shy of the CDR3 end, and the germline J gene is used to complete it. The chain uses TRBV29-1 and TRBJ2-5, with TRBD2 identical over 8 bases. J lost 4 bases, V lost 7 bases, and 11 bases had no gene match. This CDR3 spans 14 amino acids. Germline V CDR1 and CDR2: SQVTM, ANQGSEA. The CDR3 protein is CSGAGLDIRETQYF. The sequenced part of the CDR3 DNA is TGCAGCGGGGCGGGACTAGATATCCGAGAGACC.

This clone appeared a few times. Mismatch with germline at one junction end may stem from a read error. The CDR3 extends 3 residues past the end of the read, so its final part is completed from the germline J gene. The gene calls are TRBV11-2 and TRBJ1-1, with a tentative D call TRBD1 (5 bases). Germline V lookup: CDR1 SGHAT, CDR2 FQNNGV. CDR3 length: 12 amino acids. CDR3 residues: CASSVEQGWAFF. The part of the CDR3 DNA that was read is TGTGCCAGCAGCGTAGAGCAGGGATGG. Full variable domain (rest looked up from reference TRBV11-2 and TRBJ1-1): EAGVAQSPRYKIIEKRQSVAFWCNPISGHATLYWYQQILGQGPKLLIQFQNNGVVDDSQLPKDRFSAERLKGVDSTLKIQPAKLEDSAVYLCASSVEQGWAFFGQGTRLTVV.

The table lists this clone with many counts. With the read ending 3 residues before the CDR3 end, the germline J gene is used to fill in that end. V is TRBV20-1 and J is TRBJ2-3; TRBD2 matches at 8 bases. This CDR3 spans 16 amino acids. With V trimmed by 5 bases and J by 3 bases, 13 bases remained unmatched. Germline assignment: CDR1 DFQATT and CDR2 SNEGSKA (reference sequence). CDR3 DNA, as far as it was read: TGCAGTGCTGAGGGTGGGACGGGGGGGCTTACAGATACG. It codes for CSAEGGTGGLTDT. The full CDR3 protein reads CSAEGGTGGLTDTQYF.

There are many counts of this clone. The CDR3 goes on 3 residues after the read ends, and that part is filled in from the germline J gene. This rearrangement joins TRBV20-1 to TRBJ1-5; D not resolved. Deletions cut 0 bases from V and 4 bases from J, with 10 bases between. The CDR3 has 14 residues. Germline V gene data show CDR1 as DFQATT and CDR2 as SNEGSKA (reference sequence). The DNA read from the CDR3 is TGCAGTGCTAGAGAACAGAAAAATAATCAGCCC. Its translation is CSAREQKNNQP. The CDR3 reads in full as CSAREQKNNQPQHF.

As concerns this clone: The CDR3 end is not reached by the read, which stops 3 residues before it; the germline J gene fills it in. The rearrangement links TRBV2 to TRBJ1-2; D might be TRBD1 (5 bases). The germline V gene has CDR1 SNHLY and CDR2 FYNNEI. The CDR3 runs to 12 residues. V shed 6 bases and J shed 4 bases, with 9 bases lying between them. CDR3 DNA, as far as it was read: TGTGCCAGCAGGGGGGACTTCTATGGC. It codes for CASRGDFYG. From start to end, the CDR3 is CASRGDFYGYTF.

This clone was counted ten times or more. The CDR3 goes on 3 residues after the read ends, and that part is filled in from the germline J gene. The chain carries TRBV12-3 or TRBV12-4 and TRBJ2-1; tentative D call: TRBD1 (5 bases). V gave up 5 bases and J gave up 7 bases, with 18 bases separating them. The CDR3 loop spans 15 amino acids. CDR3 in amino acids: CASSGEAREVNEQFF. The CDR3 bases that were read are TGTGCCAGCAGTGGAGAGGCCAGGGAAGTGAATGAG.

In its sample, this clone was seen a few times. The read is 3 residues too short to cover the CDR3 end, so that end is filled in from the germline J gene. V is TRBV7-6 and J is TRBJ2-1; 9 bases are shared with TRBD2. The germline V gene has CDR1 SGHVS and CDR2 FNYEAQ. The length of the CDR3 is 15 residues. V was pared by 5 bases and J by 9 bases, with 11 bases of the junction left unmatched. CDR3 sequence reads: CASSGAGGLLPEQFF. The sequenced CDR3 bases are TGTGCCAGCAGCGGGGCGGGGGGGCTTCTCCCTGAG. The full variable domain, rest sourced from reference TRBV7-6 and TRBJ2-1, is GAGVSQSPRYKVTKRGQDVALRCDPISGHVSLYWYRQALGQGPEFLTYFNYEAQQDKSGLPNDRFSAERPEGSISTLTIQRTEQRDSAMYRCASSGAGGLLPEQFFGPGTRLTVL.

This clone was observed a few times. Read coverage stops 3 residues before the CDR3 terminus; the germline J gene supplies the remainder. The rearrangement joins TRBV6-2 or TRBV6-3 to TRBJ2-1; 10 positions agree with TRBD2. The germline gives CDR1 MNHEY, CDR2 SVGEGT. This CDR3 has 15 residues. Trimming cost V 6 bases and J 4 bases; bases outside gene matches: 6. CDR3 residues: CASSSSGSVYNEQFF. CDR3 DNA, as far as it was read: TGTGCCAGCAGCTCTAGCGGGAGTGTTTACAATGAG.

The sequenced CDR3 bases are TGTGCCACAAGGGGCCAGACAGTAGCAAACTATGGC. This translates into CATRGQTVANYG. The CDR3 reads in full as CATRGQTVANYGYTF. V gene TRBV19 combines with J gene TRBJ1-2, with a weak D call TRBD1 (5 bases). The observed sequence ends 3 residues before the CDR3 terminus, with the missing tail filled in from the germline J gene. The V end was cut by 10 bases, the J end by 2 bases, with 20 bases between. In germline, CDR1 is LNHDA, CDR2 SQIVND (reference sequence). CDR3 length equals 15 residues.

Turning to this clone: Read data end 3 residues before the CDR3 end; the end is taken from the germline J gene. The chain recombines TRBV7-2 with TRBJ1-5, with D perhaps TRBD1 (6 bases). CDR3 size: 17 residues. The germline gives CDR1 SGHTA, CDR2 FQGNSA. Trimming stripped 0 bases from V and 7 bases from J, with 19 bases between. Here the CDR3 reads CASSLALTGRGDQPQHF. The sequenced CDR3 bases are TGTGCCAGCAGCTTAGCCTTGACAGGCCGGGGAGACCAGCCC.

This clone was picked up a small number of times. The sequenced fragment ends 3 residues before the CDR3 boundary, so the rest is inferred from the germline J gene. The chain recombines TRBV5-4 with TRBJ2-1; 10 nucleotides align to TRBD2. J lost 3 bases, V lost 4 bases, and 4 bases had no gene match. The CDR3 has 15 residues. Per the germline V gene, CDR1 is SGHNT and CDR2 is YYREEE (reference sequence). The CDR3 loop reads CASSPSGGRYNEQFF. The DNA read from the CDR3 is TGTGCCAGCAGCCCTAGCGGGGGCCGCTACAATGAG. The whole variable domain, remainder taken from reference TRBV5-4 and TRBJ2-1, is ETGVTQSPTHLIKTRGQQVTLRCSSQSGHNTVSWYQQALGQGPQFIFQYYREEENGRGNFPPRFSGLQFPNYSSELNVNALELDDSALYLCASSPSGGRYNEQFFGPGTRLTVL.

This clone was detected only a few times. At one end, the junction sequence differs from germline, possibly due to a read error. With the read ending 3 residues before the CDR3 end, the germline J gene is used to fill in that end. The chain has TRBV7-7 and TRBJ2-1; 13 nucleotides agree with TRBD2. The CDR3 totals 15 residues. In germline, CDR1 is SSHAT, CDR2 FNYEAQ (reference sequence). CDR3 bases read: TGTGCTAGCAGCCCACTAGCGGGAGGGCTCAATGAG. It is translated as CASSPLAGGLNE. The CDR3 reads in full as CASSPLAGGLNEQFF. The whole variable domain, remainder taken from reference TRBV7-7 and TRBJ2-1, is GAGVSQSPRYKVTKRGQDVTLRCDPISSHATLYWYQQALGQGPEFLTYFNYEAQPDKSGLPSDRFSAERPEGSISTLTIQRTEQRDSAMYRCASSPLAGGLNEQFFGPGTRLTVL.

This clone was seen at least ten times. With the read ending 3 residues before the CDR3 end, the germline J gene is used to fill in that end. J is TRBJ2-2 and V is TRBV20-1, with 12 bases aligning to TRBD2. Trimming at V came to 3 bases and at J to 4 bases, leaving 15 bases not matched to a gene. The CDR3 has 19 amino acids. The germline CDR1 and CDR2 sequences are DFQATT and SNEGSKA (reference sequence). The DNA read from the CDR3 is TGCAGTGCTAGCCGACGCCCCCAGCTAGCGGGAGGGGTCACCGGGGAG. Translation gives CSASRRPQLAGGVTGE. The CDR3 reads in full as CSASRRPQLAGGVTGELFF.

There are many counts of this clone. The missing CDR3 end, 3 residues past where the read stops, is filled in from the germline J gene. The chain is built from TRBV5-1 and TRBJ1-1; a possible D gene is TRBD1 (5 bases). CDR1 SGHRS and CDR2 YFSETQ come from the germline V gene. This CDR3 has 13 amino acids. Trimming left V 0 bases short and J 7 bases short, with 10 bases between. CDR3 bases read: TGCGCCAGCAGCTTGGGAGGGGCTCTTGAA. Residues: CASSLGGALE. The full-length CDR3 reads as CASSLGGALEAFF.